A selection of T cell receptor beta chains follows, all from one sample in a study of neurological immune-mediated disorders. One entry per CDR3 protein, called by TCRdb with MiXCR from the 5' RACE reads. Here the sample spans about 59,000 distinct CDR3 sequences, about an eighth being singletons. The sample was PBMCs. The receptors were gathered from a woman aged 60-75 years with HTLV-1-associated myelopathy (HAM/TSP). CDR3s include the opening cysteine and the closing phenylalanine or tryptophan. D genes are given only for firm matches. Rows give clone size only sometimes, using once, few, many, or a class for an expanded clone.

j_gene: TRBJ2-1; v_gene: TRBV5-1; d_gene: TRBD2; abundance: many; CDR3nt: TGCGCCAGCAGCTTGGCTCTAGCGGGAGTAGACAATGAGCAGTTCTTC; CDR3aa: CASSLALAGVDNEQFF
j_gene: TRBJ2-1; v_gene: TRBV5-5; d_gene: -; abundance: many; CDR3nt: TGTGCCAGCAGCTTGGGCCGCAATGAGCAGTTCTTC; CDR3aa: CASSLGRNEQFF
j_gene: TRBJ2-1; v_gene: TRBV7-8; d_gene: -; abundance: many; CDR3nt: TGTGCCAGCAGCTTAATGCGCCTACTCTACAATGAGCAGTTCTTC; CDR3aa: CASSLMRLLYNEQFF
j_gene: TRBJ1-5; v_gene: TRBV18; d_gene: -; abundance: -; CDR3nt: TGTGCCAGCTCATTAGGGGTCGGGAGTAATCAGCCCCAGCATTTT; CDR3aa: CASSLGVGSNQPQHF
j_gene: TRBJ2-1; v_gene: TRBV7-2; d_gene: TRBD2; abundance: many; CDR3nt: TGTGCCAGCAGTTCTCATAGCGGGGCAGGCTACAATGAGCAGTTCTTC; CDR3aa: CASSSHSGAGYNEQFF
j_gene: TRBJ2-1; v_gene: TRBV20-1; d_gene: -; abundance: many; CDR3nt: TGCAGTGCTAGTGAACCGGGGCGGGACTTGATCTACAATGAGCAGTTCTTC; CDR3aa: CSASEPGRDLIYNEQFF
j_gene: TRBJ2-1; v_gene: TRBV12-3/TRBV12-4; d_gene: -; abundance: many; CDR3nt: TGTGCCAGCAGTTTCCCCGGGAGCAATGAGCAGTTCTTC; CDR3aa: CASSFPGSNEQFF
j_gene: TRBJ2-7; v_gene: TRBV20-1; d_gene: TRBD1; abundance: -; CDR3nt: TGCAGTGCTAGGGGACAGGTGGGCTACGAGCAGTACTTC; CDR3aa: CSARGQVGYEQYF
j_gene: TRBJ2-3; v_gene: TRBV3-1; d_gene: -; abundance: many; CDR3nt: TGTGCCAGCAGCCAAGTGTGGCTATCGGGCACAGATACGCAGTATTTT; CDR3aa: CASSQVWLSGTDTQYF
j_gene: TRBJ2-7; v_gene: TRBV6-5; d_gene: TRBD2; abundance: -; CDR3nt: TGTGCCAGCAGGGTGGGACTCGCGGGAGTCTACGAGCAGTACTTC; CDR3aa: CASRVGLAGVYEQYF
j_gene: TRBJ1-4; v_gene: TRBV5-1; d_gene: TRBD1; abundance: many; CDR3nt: TGCGCCAGCAGCGCCGGGACAGCTAATGAAAAACTGTTTTTT; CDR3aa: CASSAGTANEKLFF
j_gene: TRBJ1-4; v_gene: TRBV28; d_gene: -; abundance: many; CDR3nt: TGTGCCAGCAGTCTCGGGGAAAAACTGTTTTTT; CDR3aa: CASSLGEKLFF
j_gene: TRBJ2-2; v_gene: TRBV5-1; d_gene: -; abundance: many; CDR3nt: TGCGCCAGCAGCGCCCTACCAAGTTGGGGGCTGACGAACACCGGGGAGCTGTTTTTT; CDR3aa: CASSALPSWGLTNTGELFF
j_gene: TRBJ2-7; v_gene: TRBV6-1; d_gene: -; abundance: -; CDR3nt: TGTGCCAGCAGTGCCTCGGGGTCTTCGGCCTACGAGCAGTACTTC; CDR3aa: CASSASGSSAYEQYF
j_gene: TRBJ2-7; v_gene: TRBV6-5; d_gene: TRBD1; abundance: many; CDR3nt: TGTGCCAGCAGTAGGACAGGGAGCTCCTACGAGCAGTACTTC; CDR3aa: CASSRTGSSYEQYF
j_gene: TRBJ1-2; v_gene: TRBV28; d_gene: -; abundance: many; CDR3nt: TGTGCCAGCAGTCTGGGGGGCGGCGGTACTAACTATGGCTACACCTTC; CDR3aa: CASSLGGGGTNYGYTF